A selection of T cell receptor beta chains follows, all from one sample in a study of blood T cell repertoires in COVID-19. Libraries were prepared by immunoSEQ multiplex PCR; TCRdb keeps only in-frame clonotypes and omits some of them. The table has 130,000 to 150,000 clones, roughly 78% seen once. Sequencing was performed on peripheral blood. The receptors here all came from a man aged 55-75 years with acute or convalescent COVID-19. CDR3s include the opening cysteine and the closing phenylalanine or tryptophan. A D gene is named only where the DNA matches it firmly. Size is stated for part of the rows, as once, few or many counts, or as a class when the clone is expanded.

d_call: -
v_call: TRBV30
clone_size: -
j_call: TRBJ1-3
cdr3_nt: TGTGCCTGGAGTCCCCGGGGGGCTGAAGACACCATATATTTT
cdr3_aa: CAWSPRGAEDTIYF

d_call: -
v_call: TRBV5-3
clone_size: -
j_call: TRBJ1-2
cdr3_nt: TGTGCCAGAAGCTCCCCTAGGCAGGGTTCCCCCCCCAACTATGGCTACACCTTC
cdr3_aa: CARSSPRQGSPPNYGYTF

d_call: -
v_call: TRBV11-2
clone_size: -
j_call: TRBJ2-2
cdr3_nt: TGTGCCAGCACCCTCGAGAGGGCCGCGGGCGGGGAGCTGTTTTTT
cdr3_aa: CASTLERAAGGELFF

d_call: -
v_call: TRBV10-3
clone_size: few
j_call: TRBJ2-3
cdr3_nt: TGTGCCATCAGTGAGCCTACAGGAGTCACAGATACGCAGTATTTT
cdr3_aa: CAISEPTGVTDTQYF

d_call: TRBD1
v_call: TRBV4-1
clone_size: -
j_call: TRBJ1-5
cdr3_nt: TGCGCCAGCAGCCAAGCTATGGGACAGGGGAATGGCCAGCATTTT
cdr3_aa: CASSQAMGQGNGQHF

d_call: -
v_call: TRBV7-7
clone_size: -
j_call: TRBJ2-5
cdr3_nt: TGTGCTAGCAGCTTAGGGGGGCTGAACCAAGAGACCCAGTACTTC
cdr3_aa: CASSLGGLNQETQYF

d_call: -
v_call: TRBV29-1
clone_size: -
j_call: TRBJ2-1
cdr3_nt: TGCAGCGTTGACTCCAGCGGGTTATACAATGAGCAGTTCTTC
cdr3_aa: CSVDSSGLYNEQFF

d_call: -
v_call: TRBV28
clone_size: -
j_call: TRBJ2-7
cdr3_nt: TGTGCCAGCAGTTTATGGGTCGGGGGAGCTACCTACGAGCAGTACTTC
cdr3_aa: CASSLWVGGATYEQYF

d_call: -
v_call: TRBV2
clone_size: few
j_call: TRBJ1-5
cdr3_nt: TGTGCCAGCAGTGAATTTTTTGGAGGCAATCAGCCCCAGCATTTT
cdr3_aa: CASSEFFGGNQPQHF

d_call: -
v_call: TRBV30
clone_size: few
j_call: TRBJ1-1
cdr3_nt: TGTGCCTGGAGTGTACGACGGCGGACTGAAGCTTTCTTT
cdr3_aa: CAWSVRRRTEAFF

d_call: TRBD1
v_call: TRBV7-9
clone_size: few
j_call: TRBJ1-2
cdr3_nt: TGTGCCAGCAGATCTCAACGACAGGGGGCATACTACACCTTC
cdr3_aa: CASRSQRQGAYYTF

d_call: TRBD1
v_call: TRBV3-1/TRBV3-2
clone_size: -
j_call: TRBJ2-7
cdr3_nt: TGTGCCAGCAGCCAAGGGGACAGCTACGAGCAGTACTTC
cdr3_aa: CASSQGDSYEQYF

d_call: -
v_call: TRBV23-1
clone_size: -
j_call: TRBJ1-1
cdr3_nt: TGCGCCAGCAGTCAATCTCCGGCTTTCTTT
cdr3_aa: CASSQSPAFF

d_call: -
v_call: TRBV2
clone_size: -
j_call: TRBJ1-1
cdr3_nt: TGTGCCAGCAGTGGGCAGGGGAAGTCAGCTTTCTTT
cdr3_aa: CASSGQGKSAFF

d_call: -
v_call: TRBV6-5
clone_size: -
j_call: TRBJ2-6
cdr3_nt: TGTGCCAGCAGACCTGACAGGTCTGGGGCCAACGTCCTGACTTTC
cdr3_aa: CASRPDRSGANVLTF

d_call: -
v_call: TRBV7-9
clone_size: -
j_call: TRBJ1-1
cdr3_nt: TGTGCCAGCAGCTTAGGCGGCGGCGGGGGGGAAGCTTTCTTT
cdr3_aa: CASSLGGGGGEAFF

d_call: -
v_call: TRBV28
clone_size: once
j_call: TRBJ2-1
cdr3_nt: TGTGCCAGCAGTTTATTACCCGGCAATGAGCAGTTCTTC
cdr3_aa: CASSLLPGNEQFF

d_call: TRBD1
v_call: TRBV3-1/TRBV3-2
clone_size: -
j_call: TRBJ1-6
cdr3_nt: TGTGCCAGCAGCCAAGATTTGACAGGGGGCTCACCCCTCCACTTT
cdr3_aa: CASSQDLTGGSPLHF

d_call: TRBD1
v_call: TRBV7-9
clone_size: -
j_call: TRBJ1-2
cdr3_nt: TGTGCCAGCACCCGGACAGGGAAGATTAACTATGGCTACACCTTC
cdr3_aa: CASTRTGKINYGYTF

d_call: TRBD1
v_call: TRBV5-1
clone_size: -
j_call: TRBJ1-5
cdr3_nt: TGCGCCAGCAGCTTGGACGGGACAGGGAATCAGCCCCAGCATTTT
cdr3_aa: CASSLDGTGNQPQHF

d_call: TRBD2
v_call: TRBV5-4
clone_size: -
j_call: TRBJ2-1
cdr3_nt: TGTGCCAGCAGTCTCCTTACTAGCGGGAGGCTCAATGAGCAGTTCTTC
cdr3_aa: CASSLLTSGRLNEQFF

d_call: -
v_call: TRBV24-1
clone_size: -
j_call: TRBJ1-1
cdr3_nt: TGTGCCACCAGTGACCCGACCGCCCCGGGCACTGAAGCTTTCTTT
cdr3_aa: CATSDPTAPGTEAFF

d_call: TRBD2
v_call: TRBV9
clone_size: once
j_call: TRBJ2-7
cdr3_nt: TGTGCCAGCAGCGCGGGCCCAGGGCTAGCGGGTGATTCCGCCGAGCAGTACTTC
cdr3_aa: CASSAGPGLAGDSAEQYF

d_call: -
v_call: TRBV19
clone_size: -
j_call: TRBJ1-2
cdr3_nt: TGTGCCAGTAATCCCAACTACAACTATGGCTACACCTTC
cdr3_aa: CASNPNYNYGYTF

d_call: TRBD2
v_call: TRBV4-1
clone_size: -
j_call: TRBJ2-1
cdr3_nt: TGCGCCAGCAGCCAGGGCGGGAGGGTCTATGATGAGCAGTTCTTC
cdr3_aa: CASSQGGRVYDEQFF

d_call: -
v_call: TRBV19
clone_size: -
j_call: TRBJ1-3
cdr3_nt: TGTGCCAGTCGAGCAACAGCGGCTCCTGGAAACACCATATATTTT
cdr3_aa: CASRATAAPGNTIYF

d_call: TRBD1
v_call: TRBV9
clone_size: few
j_call: TRBJ2-4
cdr3_nt: TGTGCCAGCAGCGTAGGGGACAGGGGGAACATTCAGTACTTC
cdr3_aa: CASSVGDRGNIQYF

d_call: TRBD1
v_call: TRBV5-5
clone_size: -
j_call: TRBJ1-3
cdr3_nt: TGTGCCAGCAGCGTACAGGGGGCTGGAAACACCATATATTTT
cdr3_aa: CASSVQGAGNTIYF

d_call: TRBD1
v_call: TRBV27
clone_size: -
j_call: TRBJ1-3
cdr3_nt: TGTGCCAGCAGGGACAGGGGCCGAAACACCATATATTTT
cdr3_aa: CASRDRGRNTIYF

d_call: TRBD1
v_call: TRBV24-1
clone_size: -
j_call: TRBJ1-5
cdr3_nt: TGTGCCACCAGTGACACCGGGACAGGGAACAATCAGCCCCAGCATTTT
cdr3_aa: CATSDTGTGNNQPQHF

d_call: -
v_call: TRBV2
clone_size: -
j_call: TRBJ2-1
cdr3_nt: TGTGCCAGCGGGCAGCTCTACAATGAGCAGTTCTTC
cdr3_aa: CASGQLYNEQFF

d_call: -
v_call: TRBV11-2
clone_size: -
j_call: TRBJ2-7
cdr3_nt: TGTGCCAGCTTGAGACAGAATTACGAGCAGTACTTC
cdr3_aa: CASLRQNYEQYF

d_call: -
v_call: TRBV6-5
clone_size: -
j_call: TRBJ1-4
cdr3_nt: TGTGCCAGCAGGAGTTCAAAGACTAATGAAAAACTGTTTTTT
cdr3_aa: CASRSSKTNEKLFF

d_call: -
v_call: TRBV4-2
clone_size: -
j_call: TRBJ1-1
cdr3_nt: TGTGCCAGCAGCCAAGAACAGTTGAACACTGAAGCTTTCTTT
cdr3_aa: CASSQEQLNTEAFF

d_call: -
v_call: TRBV9
clone_size: once
j_call: TRBJ2-1
cdr3_nt: TGTGCCAGCAGCGAGAGCCCAAGGGGGAATGAGCAGTTCTTC
cdr3_aa: CASSESPRGNEQFF

d_call: -
v_call: TRBV7-6
clone_size: -
j_call: TRBJ1-4
cdr3_nt: TGTGCCAGCAGCTTGAGTGCAACTAATGAAAAACTGTTTTTT
cdr3_aa: CASSLSATNEKLFF

d_call: -
v_call: TRBV5-1
clone_size: -
j_call: TRBJ2-1
cdr3_nt: TGCGCCAGCAGCCTGACAGGATTCTATGAGCAGTTCTTC
cdr3_aa: CASSLTGFYEQFF

d_call: TRBD2
v_call: TRBV27
clone_size: -
j_call: TRBJ2-1
cdr3_nt: TGTGCCAGCAGTTTGAGGCTAGCGGGAGGGCCGCGCTCCTACAATGAGCAGTTCTTC
cdr3_aa: CASSLRLAGGPRSYNEQFF

d_call: -
v_call: TRBV28
clone_size: -
j_call: TRBJ1-2
cdr3_nt: TGTGCCAGCAGTGTCCCCTTAAATTTTGGCTACACCTTC
cdr3_aa: CASSVPLNFGYTF

d_call: -
v_call: TRBV6-1
clone_size: -
j_call: TRBJ1-1
cdr3_nt: TGTGCCAGCAGTGAAGCACGGGGGGGAAGCACTGAAGCTTTCTTT
cdr3_aa: CASSEARGGSTEAFF

d_call: -
v_call: TRBV19
clone_size: many
j_call: TRBJ2-2
cdr3_nt: TGTGCCAGCACCCCCCCGGGAGCCGGGACCGGGGAGCTGTTTTTT
cdr3_aa: CASTPPGAGTGELFF

d_call: TRBD2
v_call: TRBV7-2
clone_size: -
j_call: TRBJ2-3
cdr3_nt: TGTGCCAGCAGCTTTCGTAGCGGGACCTACACAGATACGCAGTATTTT
cdr3_aa: CASSFRSGTYTDTQYF

d_call: -
v_call: TRBV2
clone_size: few
j_call: TRBJ2-1
cdr3_nt: TGTGCCAGCAGTGGTCTTAAGGGGGGGTCCTACAATGAGCAGTTCTTC
cdr3_aa: CASSGLKGGSYNEQFF

d_call: TRBD1
v_call: TRBV7-9
clone_size: -
j_call: TRBJ2-7
cdr3_nt: TGTGCCAGCAGCTCACCGGGACAGTCCTACGAGCAGTACTTC
cdr3_aa: CASSSPGQSYEQYF